A single T cell receptor (beta chain) is shown here with its context. Authors' processing steps: From reference gene primer amplification, estimates of nucleated cell counts were derived. Produced via immunoSEQ multiplex PCR; TCRdb's table is partial and in-frame only. V, J and clone size reflect that table, while D and trimming were determined from the DNA. The sample consists of approximately 260,000 clones, roughly 90% of them appearing once. Patients of the Seattle cohort, enrolled during active infection, were followed longitudinally. The data stem from a study of blood T cell repertoires in COVID-19. Study-wide context: Samples representing acute and convalescent COVID-19 were sourced from the United States, Italy and Spain. PBMCs, B-cell-depleted T cells, or T cells provided the cDNA or gDNA that made up the material.

This TCR was sampled from a woman in her fifties or sixties with COVID-19, enrolled during active disease. The sequencing sample was made of peripheral blood.

CDR3 region: CASSSPGLAGEAKNIQYF. CDR3 sequence (DNA): TGTGCCAGCAGCTCGCCGGGACTAGCGGGGGAAGCCAAAAACATTCAGTACTTC. This chain uses TRBV5-5 with TRBJ2-4; 14 bases agree with TRBD2. The germline CDR1 and CDR2 sequences are SGHKS and YYEKEE (reference sequence). The trim removed 3 bases at V and 0 bases at J, leaving 5 bases unmatched. There are 18 residues in the CDR3.